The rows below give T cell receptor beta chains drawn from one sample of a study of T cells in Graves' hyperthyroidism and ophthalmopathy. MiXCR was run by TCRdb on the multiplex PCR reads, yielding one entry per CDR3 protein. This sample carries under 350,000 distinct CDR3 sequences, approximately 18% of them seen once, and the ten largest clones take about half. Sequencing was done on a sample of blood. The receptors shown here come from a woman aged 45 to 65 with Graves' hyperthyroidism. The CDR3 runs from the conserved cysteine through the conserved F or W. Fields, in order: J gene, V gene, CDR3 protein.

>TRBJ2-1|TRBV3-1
CASSRGTSYNEQFF
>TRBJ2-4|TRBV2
CASRGGGRNIQYF
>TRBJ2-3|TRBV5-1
CASSLSRSTDTQYF
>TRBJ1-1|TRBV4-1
CASSQAGSLNTEAFF
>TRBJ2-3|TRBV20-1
CSARESLAGGTDTQYF
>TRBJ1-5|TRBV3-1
CASSPLYGGQPQHF
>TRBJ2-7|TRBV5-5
CASSLGQGWNEQYF
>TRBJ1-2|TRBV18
CASSPGQDYGYTF
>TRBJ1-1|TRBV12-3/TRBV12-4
CASSHALAGTFTEAFF
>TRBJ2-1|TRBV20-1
CSAGTSGRAKNEQFF
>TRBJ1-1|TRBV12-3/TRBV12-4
CASSSLGTGNTEAFF
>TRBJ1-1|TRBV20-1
CSAPQGAFGLNTEAFF
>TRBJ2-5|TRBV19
CASSIGTEQETQYF
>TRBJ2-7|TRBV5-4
CASSPGGAGGPYEQYF
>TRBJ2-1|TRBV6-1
CASSEWSAVDEQFF
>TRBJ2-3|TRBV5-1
CASSLAGVPGTDTQYF
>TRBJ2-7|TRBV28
CASSSPQGTLEEQYF
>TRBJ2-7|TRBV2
CASGPGLPTYEQYF
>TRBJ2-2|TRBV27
CASSLRRDTGELFF
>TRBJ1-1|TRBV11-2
CASSSRTGDTEAFF
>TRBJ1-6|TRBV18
CASSPNLNSPLHF
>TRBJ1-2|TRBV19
CASSSPDLYGYTF
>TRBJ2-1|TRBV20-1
CSASSGSYNEQFF
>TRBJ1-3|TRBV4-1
CASSQDWQVDPRNTIYF
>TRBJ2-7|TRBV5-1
CASSLNPTYEQYF
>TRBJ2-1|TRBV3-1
CASSQVGVYNEQFF
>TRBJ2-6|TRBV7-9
CASSSGAASGANVLTF
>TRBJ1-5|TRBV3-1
CASSQSNRDRVQPQHF
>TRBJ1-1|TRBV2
CASKNTGGGTEAFF